Presented here are 11 T cell receptor beta chains from one specimen sequenced in a study of CD8 T cells in ankylosing spondylitis (dated by TCRdb to 2015 to 2018). The library relied on 5' RACE. The instrument given in TCRdb is Illumina HiSeq 2500. TCRdb ran its own pipeline on the public reads, namely fastp trimming at Q25 and MiXCR clone calling, and kept in-frame beta chains. Identical CDR3 proteins give one entry, which carries the most common genes and DNA. The sample table contains a few hundred thousand distinct CDR3 sequences; only one count was recorded for about 10% of them. The top ten constitute around 7% of the sample. The sample was blood, either unsorted or a sorted T cell fraction (not recorded which). Receptor source: a male donor with ankylosing spondylitis or in good health (not recorded which).

This chain uses TRBV20-1 with TRBJ1-1; weak D call: TRBD1 (6 bases). The germline V gene has CDR1 DFQATT and CDR2 SNEGSKA (reference sequence). This CDR3 spans 13 amino acids. V was shortened by 5 bases and J by 4 bases, with 14 bases between the two germline ends. The CDR3 loop is CSAQPGGFTEAFF. As DNA, the CDR3 is TGCAGTGCTCAACCGGGGGGCTTCACTGAAGCTTTCTTT.

This clonotype was detected a few times. The CDR3 reads CASRPGRIKREGLKGANVLTF. CDR3 in DNA: TGTGCCAGCAGACCAGGGAGGATCAAGCGGGAGGGCCTGAAGGGGGCCAACGTCCTGACTTTC. The chain joins TRBV6-2 or TRBV6-3 to TRBJ2-6; 10 bases match TRBD2. The germline V gene has CDR1 MNHEY and CDR2 SVGEGT. The CDR3 covers 21 residues. V was pared by 6 bases and J by 4 bases, with 21 bases of the junction left unmatched.

V usage is TRBV12-2 and J usage is TRBJ1-1; the DNA was not compared with TRBD1, the D call given in the table. TRBV12-2 is recorded as a pseudogene. There are 17 residues in the CDR3. The CDR3 spells CASRLAPQGGMNTEAFF. CDR3 nucleotides: TGTGCAAGTCGCTTAGCCCCACAGGGGGGGATGAACACTGAAGCTTTCTTT.

On this clonotype: This clone may be a read error of a much larger clone one base away. The chain recombines TRBV12-3 or TRBV12-4 with TRBJ2-7; perhaps TRBD2 as D (6 bases). The CDR3 sequence is 16 residues long. The DNA of the CDR3 is TGTGCCAGCAGTTTACGTTCGGGCACAGCGGGTTACGAGCAGAACTTC. Its translation is CASSLRSGTAGYEQNF.

This clonotype was detected many times. The chain combines TRBV7-2 with TRBJ2-1; TRBD2 might be the D (6 bases). Germline-derived CDR1 and CDR2 are SGHTA and FQGNSA. The germline V and J ends were trimmed by 3 bases and 3 bases, with 12 bases remaining between them. The CDR3 is 15 residues long. The DNA of the CDR3 is TGTGCCAGCAGCTTGCGGGACTGGGGCTACAATGAGCAGTTCTTC. This gives the protein CASSLRDWGYNEQFF.

The chain uses TRBV2 and TRBJ1-5, with 7 bases lining up with TRBD1. V dropped 5 bases and J dropped 7; count of bases not matched to a gene: 8. This CDR3 has 14 amino acids. Germline V lookup: CDR1 SNHLY, CDR2 FYNNEI. The CDR3 nucleotides read TGTGCCAGCAGTACTACAGGGGCAGGACAGCCCCAGCATTTT. This gives the protein CASSTTGAGQPQHF.

This clonotype was detected many times. The V call is TRBV20-1, the J call TRBJ2-7, with D perhaps matching TRBD1 or TRBD2 (5 bases each). Looked up from germline, CDR1 is DFQATT and CDR2 is SNEGSKA (reference sequence). V shed 0 bases and J shed 3 bases, with 18 bases lying between them. This CDR3 is built from 16 residues. Here the CDR3 reads CSARDGMQGDYYEQYF. In DNA, the CDR3 is TGCAGTGCTAGAGATGGGATGCAGGGTGACTACTACGAGCAGTACTTC.

This clonotype appeared many times. The gene calls are TRBV12-3 or TRBV12-4 and TRBJ2-5, with D possibly TRBD1 on 6 matching bases. Trimming took 3 bases from V and 4 from J, leaving 15 bases between them. The CDR3 is 15 amino acids. The CDR3 DNA reads as TGTGCCAGCAGTTTTAACAGGGACGGAGGAGAGACCCAGTACTTC. Its protein product is CASSFNRDGGETQYF.

This clonotype was counted many times. The V gene is TRBV12-3 or TRBV12-4, the J gene TRBJ1-1; possibly TRBD1 for D (6 bases). Trimming stripped 4 bases from V and 1 base from J, with 10 bases between. The CDR3 totals 14 residues. Here the CDR3 DNA reads TGTGCCAGCAGTTGGGGACACTCGAACACTGAAGCTTTCTTT. The encoded protein is CASSWGHSNTEAFF.

This clonotype showed up many times. The gene calls are TRBV12-3 or TRBV12-4 and TRBJ2-5; TRBD2 aligns across 7 bases. After removal of 5 bases from V and 7 bases from J, the junction contained 7 bases not matched to a gene. The CDR3 has 13 residues. The CDR3 coding sequence is TGTGCCAGCAGTCTCAGCGGGACTGGGACCCAGTACTTC. Its translation: CASSLSGTGTQYF.

This clonotype came up many times. The chain is built from TRBV7-2 and TRBJ2-3; D possibly corresponds to TRBD2 (7 bases). CDR1 and CDR2 (germline): SGHTA, FQGNSA. V gave up 3 bases and J gave up 0 bases, with 13 bases separating them. This CDR3 has 16 residues. CDR3 in amino acids: CASSFGGGASTDTQYF. The CDR3 DNA reads TGTGCCAGCAGCTTCGGTGGGGGGGCTAGCACAGATACGCAGTATTTT. Combining the CDR3 with reference TRBV7-2 and TRBJ2-3 gives the whole variable domain GAGVSQSPSNKVTEKGKDVELRCDPISGHTALYWYRQSLGQGLEFLIYFQGNSAPDKSGLPSDRFSAERTGGSVSTLTIQRTQQEDSAVYLCASSFGGGASTDTQYFGPGTRLTVL.